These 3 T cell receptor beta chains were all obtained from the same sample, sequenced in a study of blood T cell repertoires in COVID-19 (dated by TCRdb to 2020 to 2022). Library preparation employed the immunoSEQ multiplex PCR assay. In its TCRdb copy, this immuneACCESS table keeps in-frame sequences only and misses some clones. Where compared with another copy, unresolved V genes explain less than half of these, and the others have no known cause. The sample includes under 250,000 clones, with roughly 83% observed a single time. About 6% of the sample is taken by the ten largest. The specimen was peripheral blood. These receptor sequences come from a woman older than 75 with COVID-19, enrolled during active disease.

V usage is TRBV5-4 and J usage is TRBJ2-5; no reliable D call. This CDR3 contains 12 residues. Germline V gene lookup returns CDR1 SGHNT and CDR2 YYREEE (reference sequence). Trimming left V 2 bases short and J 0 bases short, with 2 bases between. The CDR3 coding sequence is TGTGCCAGCAGCTTTAACCAAGAGACCCAGTACTTC. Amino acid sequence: CASSFNQETQYF.

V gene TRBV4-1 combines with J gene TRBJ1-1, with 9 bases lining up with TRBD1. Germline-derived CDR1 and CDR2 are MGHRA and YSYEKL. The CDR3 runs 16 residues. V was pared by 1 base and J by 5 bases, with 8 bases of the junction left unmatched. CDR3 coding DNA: TGCGCCAGCAGCCAAGGCCGGGGGACAGGGCGGACTGAAGCTTTCTTT. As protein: CASSQGRGTGRTEAFF.

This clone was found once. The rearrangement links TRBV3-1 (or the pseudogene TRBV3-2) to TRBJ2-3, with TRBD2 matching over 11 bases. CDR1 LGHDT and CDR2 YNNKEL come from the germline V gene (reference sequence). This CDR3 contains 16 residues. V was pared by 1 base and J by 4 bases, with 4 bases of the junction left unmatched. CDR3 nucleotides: TGTGCCAGCAGCCAAGTTAGCGGGGGGGGTTCAGATACGCAGTATTTT. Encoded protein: CASSQVSGGGSDTQYF.